This T cell receptor beta chain appears in the sequencing data of a study of blood T cell repertoires in COVID-19. The wider study: Specimens from acute and convalescent COVID-19 originated in the United States, Italy and Spain.

Original handling: How many nucleated cells were present was estimated from reference gene primer amplification. TCRdb's table, derived via immunoSEQ multiplex PCR, lists solely in-frame clones and lacks some. The DNA was the basis for D and trimming; V, J and clone size are from that table. The sample lists approximately 90,000 clones, roughly 86% occurring once. The CDR3 is 16 amino acids. CDR1 and CDR2 from the germline V gene are SGDLS and YYNGEE. The V end was cut by 3 bases, the J end by 0 bases, with 13 bases between. The clonotype comes from a human donor with acute or convalescent COVID-19. The donor label of this sample is uncertain. The chain employs TRBV9 and TRBJ1-3; D is possibly TRBD1 (5 bases). The specimen was peripheral blood. CDR3: CASSALGQSSGNTIYF. The CDR3, as DNA: TGTGCCAGCAGCGCCTTAGGACAAAGCTCTGGAAACACCATATATTTT.